Listed below are T cell receptor beta chains from one sample, sequenced in a study of T-cell reconstitution after alpha-beta-depleted transplantation in children. Each CDR3 protein gets one entry after TCRdb re-called the PCR reads with MiXCR. The sample lists around 490,000 distinct CDR3 sequences; about an eighth were seen once. The specimen comprised PBMCs, mostly from graft donor cells, sampled 180 days after TCRalphabeta/CD19-depleted stem cell transplant. The receptors were gathered from a female patient aged 2 to 10 who had a stem cell transplant for aplastic anemia, so the T cells may come from the graft donor. The CDR3 runs from the conserved cysteine through the conserved F or W. Fields, in order: CDR3 length, J gene, V gene, clone size, D gene, CDR3 DNA, CDR3 protein. A D gene is named only where the DNA matches it firmly. Not every row has a clone size; where given, it reads once, few, many or a size class.

>13|TRBJ2-4|TRBV4-3|.|.
TGCGCCAGCAGCCGAAACCAGCAGGGCATTCAGTACTTC
CASSRNQQGIQYF
>16|TRBJ2-4|TRBV10-3|few|TRBD1
TGTGCCATCAGTGAGTCGGACAGGGATGCCAAAAACATTCAGTACTTC
CAISESDRDAKNIQYF
>14|TRBJ2-7|TRBV20-1|.|TRBD1
TGCAGTGCTTCTCGGACAGGGACCTCCTACGAGCAGTACTTC
CSASRTGTSYEQYF
>16|TRBJ2-3|TRBV7-3|few|TRBD2
TGTGCCAGCAGCTTAGGCGGGACTAGCGGGAAGATGGCGCAGTATTTT
CASSLGGTSGKMAQYF
>15|TRBJ2-1|TRBV5-1|many|.
TGCGCCAGCAGCTTGGTACTTGGACGAAATCATGAGCAGTTCTTC
CASSLVLGRNHEQFF
>14|TRBJ2-1|TRBV15|many|.
TGTGCCACCAGCAGAGCGGCACCCCGGGGTGAGCAGTTCTTC
CATSRAAPRGEQFF
>11|TRBJ2-7|TRBV28|.|.
TGTGCCAGCAGTTTTCAAATGGAGCAGTACTTC
CASSFQMEQYF
>14|TRBJ2-7|TRBV20-1|.|TRBD2
TGCAGTGCTGGACTAGCGGGAGGAGTGTACGAGCAGTACTTC
CSAGLAGGVYEQYF
>15|TRBJ2-1|TRBV29-1|.|.
TGCAGCGTTGAAAGTTCCCGCGGAACGGCCGATGAGCAGTTCTTC
CSVESSRGTADEQFF
>16|TRBJ2-1|TRBV6-5|.|.
TGTGCCAGCAGTTATCTTAGCGGAATACCCTACAATGAGCAGTTCTTC
CASSYLSGIPYNEQFF
>13|TRBJ2-1|TRBV12-3/TRBV12-4|many|.
TGTGCCAGCAGTCCCGGGTCCTCCAGGGAGCAGTTCTTC
CASSPGSSREQFF
>11|TRBJ1-2|TRBV28|.|.
TGTGCCAGCAGCTTCCCTCGTGGCTACACCTTC
CASSFPRGYTF
>17|TRBJ2-5|TRBV7-8|.|TRBD2
TGTGCCAGCAGCTTAGGTCTAGCGGGAGAGGGGGAGGAGACCCAGTACTTC
CASSLGLAGEGEETQYF
>14|TRBJ1-1|TRBV6-1|.|.
TGTGCCAGCAGCCCCTCGGGGTTGATCACTGAAGCTTTCTTT
CASSPSGLITEAFF
>13|TRBJ1-5|TRBV25-1|few|.
TGTGCCAGCAGTGAAGGGTGGACGGGACGGCCGCATTTT
CASSEGWTGRPHF
>13|TRBJ1-3|TRBV29-1|.|.
TGCAGCGTTGAAGGACCTCTTGGAAACACCATATATTTT
CSVEGPLGNTIYF
>10|TRBJ2-7|TRBV29-1|many|.
TGCAGCGTTCTAACCTACGAGCAGTACTTC
CSVLTYEQYF
>21|TRBJ2-1|TRBV9|few|TRBD2
TGTGCCAGCAGCGTAGCTTCGCCGACTAGCGGGAGGAGGGTTGCCTACAATGAGCAGTTCTTC
CASSVASPTSGRRVAYNEQFF
>15|TRBJ2-7|TRBV6-1|few|.
TGTGCCAGCAGTAAACCGGGACTCACCCCCTACGAGCAGTACTTC
CASSKPGLTPYEQYF
>13|TRBJ2-5|TRBV11-3|many|.
TGTGCCAGCAGCTTAGAACCAATCGAGACCCAGTACTTC
CASSLEPIETQYF
>12|TRBJ2-1|TRBV10-3|few|.
TGTGCCATCAGTGCAGCCTCCAATGAGCAGTTCTTC
CAISAASNEQFF
>14|TRBJ2-7|TRBV12-3/TRBV12-4|.|TRBD1
TGTGCCAGCAGTTTCCGGGACAGGGGTCGCGAGCAGTACTTC
CASSFRDRGREQYF
>13|TRBJ2-7|TRBV28|many|.
TGTGCATCCCAGAGGGGCGGCGCCTACGAGCAGTACTTC
CASQRGGAYEQYF
>15|TRBJ1-2|TRBV5-1|.|.
TGCGCCAGCACTCCAGGGGCCCCAGAGGACTATGGCTACACCTTC
CASTPGAPEDYGYTF
>16|TRBJ2-1|TRBV9|few|TRBD2
TGTGCCAGCAGCGTATGGCTAGCGGGCAATTACAATGAGCAGTTCTTC
CASSVWLAGNYNEQFF
>17|TRBJ2-2|TRBV15|few|.
TGTGCCACCAGCAGGGAACTCAGCGGGCCGAACACCGGGGAGCTGTTTTTT
CATSRELSGPNTGELFF
>15|TRBJ2-1|TRBV19|.|TRBD2
TGTGCCAGTAGGGGGCAGCGGGACTCCTACAATGAGCAGTTCTTC
CASRGQRDSYNEQFF
>17|TRBJ2-3|TRBV7-2|few|TRBD2
TGTGCCAGCAGCTTCTTAGGATTTCGGGAGGTTACAGATACGCAGTATTTT
CASSFLGFREVTDTQYF
>13|TRBJ2-5|TRBV5-1|many|.
TGCGCCAGCAGGAACAGGGTTCACGAGACCCAGTACTTC
CASRNRVHETQYF
>13|TRBJ2-1|TRBV29-1|.|.
TGCAGCGGCAGGGGGGAGGTCTACAATGAGCAGTTCTTC
CSGRGEVYNEQFF
>15|TRBJ1-2|TRBV6-1|few|.
TGTGCCAGCACCGCCGAGCCAGCTACTTACTATGGCTACACCTTC
CASTAEPATYYGYTF